This TCR beta chain stems from a study of cytomegalovirus exposure and HLA in healthy donors. A word on this clone: Antigen unknown.

CDR1 MNHNS and CDR2 SASEGT come from the germline V gene. This CDR3 has 13 residues. Trimming cost V 5 bases and J 13 bases, with 20 bases left between them. Study results and limitations: The number of N-insertions in an Asian-associated ancestry cluster was reportedly below the approximately 700-donor mean in a later analysis. Among the most significant clusters, several appeared linked to common viral pathogens in a later analysis. TCR beta V- and J-gene trimming, according to a later analysis, was linked to a missense DCLRE1C variant.

The study ran its PCR with 60 Vbeta and 13 Jbeta primers. Sequencing was performed with immunoSEQ multiplex PCR; in TCRdb, only in-frame clones are kept and a portion is missing. The table shows 40,000 to 55,000 clones, with roughly four fifths occurring only once. The receptor was isolated from a woman in her forties in good health and CMV-seropositive. The V call is TRBV6-1, the J call TRBJ1-2, with D possibly TRBD1 on 6 matching bases. Sequencing was performed on PBMCs. CDR3 coding DNA: TGTGCCAGCAGTTCCGACAGGTCTAGTGGGGGCACCTTC. It yields the protein CASSSDRSSGGTF.